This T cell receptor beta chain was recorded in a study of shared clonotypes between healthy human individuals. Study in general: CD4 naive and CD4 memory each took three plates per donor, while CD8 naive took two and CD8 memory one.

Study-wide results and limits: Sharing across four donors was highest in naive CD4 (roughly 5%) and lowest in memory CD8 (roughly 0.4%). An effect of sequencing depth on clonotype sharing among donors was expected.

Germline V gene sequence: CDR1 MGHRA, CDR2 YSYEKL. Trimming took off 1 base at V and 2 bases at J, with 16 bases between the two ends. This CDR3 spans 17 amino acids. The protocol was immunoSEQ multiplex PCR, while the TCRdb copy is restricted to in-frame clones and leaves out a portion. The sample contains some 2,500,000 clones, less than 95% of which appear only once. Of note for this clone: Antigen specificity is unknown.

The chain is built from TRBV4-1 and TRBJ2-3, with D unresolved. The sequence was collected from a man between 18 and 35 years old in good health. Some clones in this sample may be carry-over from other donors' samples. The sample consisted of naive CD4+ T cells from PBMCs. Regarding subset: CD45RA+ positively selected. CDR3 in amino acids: CASSQGGVSRFTDTQYF. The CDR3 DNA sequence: TGCGCCAGCAGCCAAGGGGGTGTCTCAAGGTTCACAGATACGCAGTATTTT.